Below, 6 T cell receptor beta chains from the same sample are listed, as sequenced in a study of CD8+CD57+ T cells in acquired aplastic anemia. Researchers used genomic DNA as the template to profile TCR beta VDJ and CDR3. TCRdb reprocessed the reads via MiXCR and lists one record per CDR3 protein. The sample has roughly 200,000 distinct CDR3 sequences; 65% are singletons. Sequenced patients had shown CD8+CD57+ cell expansion by flow cytometry. Sequenced material: sorted CD4+, CD8+, or CD8+CD57+ T cells (not recorded which) from PBMCs. These receptors all stem from a human donor with aplastic anemia.

Remarks on this clonotype: A junction boundary mismatches the germline segment, possibly from a read error. The genes are TRBV19 and TRBJ2-7; 12 bases are a match to TRBD2. Germline CDR1 is LNHDA and CDR2 is SQIVND (reference sequence). The CDR3 is 22 residues long. This CDR3 is CASSIAGLEQELTSGRYDDQYF. For the CDR3, the DNA is TGTGCCAGTAGTATAGCAGGACTGGAACAGGAGCTGACTAGCGGGAGATACGACGATCAGTACTTC.

This clonotype was seen more than once but under ten times. The junction shows a germline mismatch at one end, possibly a read error. The V call is TRBV15, the J call TRBJ2-3; TRBD2 agrees at 8 bases. Per germline, CDR1 LNHNV and CDR2 YYDKDF (reference sequence). The CDR3 has 16 residues. The CDR3 here is CATSRDGGVGTDTQYF. In DNA form, the CDR3 reads TGTGCCACCAGCCGAGACGGGGGGGTAGGCACAGATACGCAGTATTTT.

This clonotype was seen a handful of times. J is TRBJ1-1 and V is TRBV15; 7 nucleotides line up with TRBD1. CDR3 length: 15 amino acids. After removal of 1 base from V and 0 bases from J, the junction contained 2 bases not matched to a gene. The germline V gene has CDR1 LNHNV and CDR2 YYDKDF (reference sequence). In DNA, the CDR3 is TGTGCCACCAGCAGAGGACAGGGCTTGAACACTGAAGCTTTCTTT. Amino acids: CATSRGQGLNTEAFF.

DNA for the CDR3: TGCAGTGCAAAGGTGGGCGCGAATCAGCCCCAGCATTTT. Translation gives CSAKVGANQPQHF. V gene TRBV20-1 combines with J gene TRBJ1-5, with D unresolved. The germline V gene has CDR1 DFQATT and CDR2 SNEGSKA (reference sequence). The CDR3 has 13 amino acids. Trimming took 6 bases from V and 4 from J, leaving 13 bases between them.

This chain joins TRBV6-6 and TRBJ2-3; TRBD2 agrees at 9 bases. The CDR3 contains 17 residues. The V segment lost 2 bases and the J segment 7 bases; nucleotides outside the gene matches: 13. Germline assignment: CDR1 MNHNY and CDR2 SVGAGI (reference sequence). In nucleotides, the CDR3 is TGTGCCAGCAGTTACGGGGCGGTAGCGGGAGTACCACATACGCAGTATTTT. It translates to CASSYGAVAGVPHTQYF.

CDR3 amino acids: CAIMRGIYGYTF. Here the CDR3 DNA reads TGTGCCATCATGCGGGGTATCTATGGCTACACCTTC. The rearrangement uses TRBV10-3 and TRBJ1-2; unclear D gene. Germline V gives CDR1 ENHRY, CDR2 SYGVKD. The CDR3 has 12 amino acids. V gave up 7 bases and J gave up 4 bases, with 10 bases separating them.